These 8 T cell receptor beta chains originate from one sample sequenced in a study of cytomegalovirus exposure and HLA in healthy donors. The PCR was carried out with 60 Vbeta primers and 13 Jbeta primers. The protocol was immunoSEQ multiplex PCR, while the TCRdb copy is restricted to in-frame clones and leaves out a portion. The table lists roughly 69,000 clones, roughly two thirds of them singletons. Sequences were obtained from PBMCs. These receptors all stem from a man aged 45-60 years in good health and CMV-seronegative.

This clone has just a few counts. This chain connects TRBV7-3 to TRBJ1-2, with TRBD1 identical over 9 bases. In germline, CDR1 is SGHTA, CDR2 FQGTGA. The V and J ends lost 2 bases and 8 bases, in that order; junction bases with no gene match: 3. The CDR3 totals 13 residues. CDR3 sequence: CASSLDRGGGYTF. DNA for the CDR3: TGTGCCAGCAGCTTAGACAGGGGGGGCGGCTACACCTTC. Supplemented by reference TRBV7-3 and TRBJ1-2, the full variable domain reads GAGVSQTPSNKVTEKGKYVELRCDPISGHTALYWYRQSLGQGPEFLIYFQGTGAADDSGLPNDRFFAVRPEGSVSTLKIQRTERGDSAVYLCASSLDRGGGYTFGSGTRLTVV.

This chain connects TRBV11-2 to TRBJ1-1, with 10 bases aligning to TRBD1. The CDR3 is 14 amino acids. V was pared by 5 bases and J by 4 bases, with 4 bases of the junction left unmatched. Germline V lookup: CDR1 SGHAT, CDR2 FQNNGV. The CDR3 coding sequence is TGTGCCAGCAGCGCAGGACAGGGGGGCACTGAAGCTTTCTTT. Amino acid sequence: CASSAGQGGTEAFF.

About this clone: An end of the junction does not agree with germline; a read error may underlie this. The chain recombines TRBV7-9 with TRBJ2-2; TRBD2 matches 7 bases. This CDR3 is 17 amino acids long. The germline CDR1 and CDR2 sequences are SEHNR and FQNEAQ (reference sequence). Written as DNA, the CDR3 is TGTTCCAGCAGCTTACCGGGGGGTAGTGAGTTGACCGGGGAGCTGTTTTTT. It translates to CSSSLPGGSELTGELFF.

V gene TRBV30 combines with J gene TRBJ1-3, with D possibly TRBD1 on 6 matching bases. Trimming pared 3 bases from V and 0 bases from J, leaving 21 bases between. CDR1 is GTSNPN and CDR2 is SVGIG in the germline V gene (reference sequence). This CDR3 contains 18 residues. Here the CDR3 reads CAWRPTLGTYHSGNTIYF. The CDR3 region has the DNA TGTGCCTGGAGGCCCACACTGGGGACATACCACTCTGGAAACACCATATATTTT.

V is TRBV10-3 and J is TRBJ2-1; 10 bases are a match to TRBD1. This CDR3 comprises 16 residues. Germline assignment: CDR1 ENHRY and CDR2 SYGVKD. J lost 0 bases, V lost 4 bases, and 3 bases had no gene match. CDR3 loop: CAISGGQGSSYNEQFF. The CDR3 coding sequence is TGTGCCATCAGTGGGGGACAGGGGAGCTCCTACAATGAGCAGTTCTTC.

The chain carries TRBV19 and TRBJ1-2, with D tentatively TRBD1 (6 bases). This CDR3 is built from 14 residues. V was clipped by 6 bases and J by 8 bases, with 19 bases between them. From germline, CDR1 is LNHDA and CDR2 SQIVND (reference sequence). The CDR3 bases are TGTGCCAGTAGCCAACCACAGGGCAACCACGGCTACACCTTC. Residues: CASSQPQGNHGYTF. Full variable domain (remainder filled in from reference TRBV19 and TRBJ1-2): DGGITQSPKYLFRKEGQNVTLSCEQNLNHDAMYWYRQDPGQGLRLIYYSQIVNDFQKGDIAEGYSVSREKKESFPLTVTSAQKNPTAFYLCASSQPQGNHGYTFGSGTRLTVV.

The rearrangement joins TRBV6-5 to TRBJ2-5, with 9 positions matching TRBD1. Germline lookup yields CDR1 MNHEY and CDR2 SVGAGI. Trimming removed 5 bases from V and 5 bases from J; junction bases left unmatched: 6. The CDR3 totals 14 residues. As DNA, the CDR3 is TGTGCCAGCAGTGCGACAGGGGGACTGGAGACCCAGTACTTC. The encoded protein is CASSATGGLETQYF.

The V call is TRBV19, the J call TRBJ1-2; 12 nucleotides agree with TRBD1. Germline V CDR1 and CDR2: LNHDA, SQIVND (reference sequence). The V gene end was trimmed by 9 bases and the J gene end by 7 bases; junction bases not matched to a gene: 9. CDR3 length: 14 residues. The CDR3 DNA follows: TGTGCCAGCCGCAGGGACAGGGGGCCGACTGGCTACACCTTC. It is translated as CASRRDRGPTGYTF. The complete variable domain, with remaining parts taken from reference TRBV19 and TRBJ1-2, reads DGGITQSPKYLFRKEGQNVTLSCEQNLNHDAMYWYRQDPGQGLRLIYYSQIVNDFQKGDIAEGYSVSREKKESFPLTVTSAQKNPTAFYLCASRRDRGPTGYTFGSGTRLTVV.